The rows below give T cell receptor beta chains drawn from one sample of a study of PD-L1 blockade in urothelial cancer. Sequencing used immunoSEQ multiplex PCR; TCRdb keeps in-frame clones, though not all of them. The sample carries about 30,000 clones, 85% to 90% recorded once. This material consisted of PBMCs, taken around atezolizumab (anti-PD-L1) treatment. These TCRs come from a man between 50 and 59 years old with urothelial cancer. Both conserved end residues are part of each CDR3. A D gene is named only where the DNA matches it firmly. Clone size is shown for a subset of rows, as once, few, many or a class of expanded clone.

>TRBJ2-5|.|.|TRBV30
CAWSAKQETQYF
TGTGCCTGGAGCGCTAAACAAGAGACCCAGTACTTC
>TRBJ1-4|TRBD1|.|TRBV7-2
CASSSRQGGSEKLFF
TGTGCCAGCAGCTCCCGACAGGGGGGCTCTGAAAAACTGTTTTTT
>TRBJ2-3|TRBD2|.|TRBV5-4
CASSPGTSGRSTDTQYF
TGTGCCAGCAGCCCTGGGACTAGCGGGAGAAGCACAGATACGCAGTATTTT
>TRBJ1-2|.|few|TRBV2
CASTVTGVNYGYTF
TGTGCCAGCACCGTGACAGGTGTTAACTATGGCTACACCTTC
>TRBJ2-3|TRBD2|.|TRBV5-1
CASSLMTSWESHTQYF
TGCGCCAGCAGCTTGATGACTAGCTGGGAAAGTCATACGCAGTATTTT
>TRBJ2-5|.|.|TRBV5-1
CASSLDRQETQYF
TGCGCCAGCAGCTTGGACAGACAAGAGACCCAGTACTTC
>TRBJ2-5|.|.|TRBV7-2
CASSLARQSQETQYF
TGTGCCAGCAGCTTAGCCAGACAGAGCCAAGAGACCCAGTACTTC
>TRBJ2-7|.|.|TRBV2
CASRPGLIPRYEQYF
TGTGCCAGCAGACCCGGACTCATCCCTAGGTACGAGCAGTACTTC
>TRBJ1-2|TRBD1|.|TRBV6-1
CASRDRAPNYGYTF
TGTGCCAGCAGGGACAGGGCGCCTAACTATGGCTACACCTTC
>TRBJ2-5|.|.|TRBV5-1
CASTVIGGPFEETQYF
TGCGCCAGCACCGTCATCGGGGGGCCGTTTGAAGAGACCCAGTACTTC
>TRBJ2-4|TRBD2|.|TRBV2
CASGAGLAGELAKNIQYF
TGTGCCAGCGGAGCGGGACTAGCGGGAGAACTAGCCAAAAACATTCAGTACTTC
>TRBJ2-6|.|.|TRBV5-6
CASSLAGPGANVLTF
TGTGCCAGCAGCTTAGCAGGCCCTGGGGCCAACGTCCTGACTTTC
>TRBJ2-5|.|.|TRBV28
CASSPTGETQYF
TGTGCCAGCAGCCCAACCGGGGAGACCCAGTACTTC
>TRBJ1-5|.|.|TRBV30
CAWSELRGGQPQHF
TGTGCCTGGAGTGAGTTAAGGGGCGGTCAGCCCCAGCATTTT
>TRBJ2-1|TRBD1|.|TRBV9
CASSVEPQDRAGYNEQFF
TGTGCCAGCAGCGTAGAACCCCAGGACAGGGCGGGATACAATGAGCAGTTCTTC
>TRBJ2-5|TRBD2|.|TRBV11-2
CASSLGELAGWETQYF
TGTGCCAGCAGCTTAGGGGAACTAGCGGGATGGGAGACCCAGTACTTC
>TRBJ2-7|.|.|TRBV27
CASSSSPGAHEQYF
TGTGCCAGCAGCTCCTCCCCAGGGGCCCACGAGCAGTACTTC
>TRBJ1-6|.|.|TRBV7-6
CASSAIGDSYNSPLHF
TGTGCCAGCAGCGCAATAGGGGACTCCTATAATTCACCCCTCCACTTT
>TRBJ1-1|TRBD1|few|TRBV9
CASSVVGRGQSEAFF
TGTGCCAGCAGCGTAGTTGGCAGGGGGCAATCTGAAGCTTTCTTT
>TRBJ1-4|.|.|TRBV5-4
CASSPTSGSGNEKLFF
TGTGCCAGCAGCCCCACGTCGGGGTCTGGTAATGAAAAACTGTTTTTT
>TRBJ1-2|TRBD1|.|TRBV6-5
CASRYGQGIGYGYTF
TGTGCCAGCAGATACGGACAGGGGATAGGCTATGGCTACACCTTC
>TRBJ2-5|TRBD2|once|TRBV5-1
CASRTASGPQETQYF
TGCGCCAGCAGGACGGCTAGCGGACCACAAGAGACCCAGTACTTC
>TRBJ1-2|.|.|TRBV5-1
CASSLVSRVGGGYTF
TGCGCCAGCAGCTTGGTTTCGAGAGTAGGAGGAGGCTACACCTTC
>TRBJ1-1|TRBD1|.|TRBV28
CASRRPGTGGTEAFF
TGTGCCAGCAGGCGTCCCGGGACAGGGGGGACTGAAGCTTTCTTT
>TRBJ2-7|.|.|TRBV5-4
CASSSRTTVSGEQYF
TGTGCCAGCAGCTCCCGGACAACTGTCTCGGGCGAGCAGTACTTC
>TRBJ1-1|.|.|TRBV14
CASSQERHGTEAFF
TGTGCCAGCAGCCAAGAACGGCACGGGACTGAAGCTTTCTTT
>TRBJ2-5|.|.|TRBV9
CASSSGLVETQYF
TGTGCCAGCAGTTCAGGGTTGGTGGAGACCCAGTACTTC
>TRBJ1-2|.|.|TRBV30
CAWRQEDYGYTF
TGTGCCTGGAGGCAGGAAGACTATGGCTACACCTTC